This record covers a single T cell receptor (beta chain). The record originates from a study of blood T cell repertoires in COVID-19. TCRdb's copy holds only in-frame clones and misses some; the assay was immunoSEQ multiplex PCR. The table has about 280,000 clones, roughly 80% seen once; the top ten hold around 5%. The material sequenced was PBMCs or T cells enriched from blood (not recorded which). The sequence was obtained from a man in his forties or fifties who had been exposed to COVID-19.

CDR3 nucleotides: TGTGCCAGCAGACCGATTCACCCCGGCTATGGCTACACCTTC. Its protein is CASRPIHPGYGYTF. The chain recombines TRBV3-1 (or the pseudogene TRBV3-2) with TRBJ1-2; D ambiguous. The CDR3 is made up of 14 amino acids. V was shortened by 6 bases and J by 4 bases, with 15 bases between the two germline ends. From germline, CDR1 is LGHDT and CDR2 YNNKEL (reference sequence).